The 27 T cell receptor beta chains in this list originate from one sample, sequenced in a study of T cells expressing NK-cell markers. TCRdb re-called the 5' RACE reads; one entry per CDR3 protein, DNA not given. The table gives more than 400,000 distinct CDR3 sequences; the top ten clones make up 7.3% of it. Sequencing used blood T cells: a sorted CD56 or NKG2C T cell subset, CD4+ or CD8+ T cells, or bulk PBMC T cells (not recorded which). Receptor source: a woman aged 18 to 69 in good health.

The CDR3 sequence is CASSPEAHPSYGYTF. The chain employs TRBV14 and TRBJ1-2. The CDR3 runs to 15 residues. The germline gives CDR1 SGHDN, CDR2 FVKESK.

The chain is built from TRBV23-1 and TRBJ2-1. TRBV23-1 is noted as an ORF with a role that remains uncertain. The CDR3 covers 15 residues. This CDR3 reads CASSQSMERDNEQFF.

This chain joins TRBV20-1 and TRBJ2-6. In germline, CDR1 is DFQATT, CDR2 SNEGSKA (reference sequence). This CDR3 has 17 amino acids. This CDR3 is CSAPRTDIYSGANVLTF.

The V gene is TRBV18, the J gene TRBJ1-6; TCRdb proposes TRBD1, but this gene call is untestable without DNA. The CDR3 loop spans 18 amino acids. Looked up from germline, CDR1 is KGHSH and CDR2 is LQKENI. The CDR3 is CASSSRLRVSDGDSPLHF.

The gene calls are TRBV14 and TRBJ2-1; the D call of TRBD1 rests on TCRdb alone, since no DNA is present to check it. The CDR3 contains 16 residues. Germline CDR1 is SGHDN and CDR2 is FVKESK. The CDR3 is CASSPSGQLSYNEQFF. Based on the CDR3 plus reference TRBV14 and TRBJ2-1, the full variable domain is EAGVTQFPSHSVIEKGQTVTLRCDPISGHDNLYWYRRVMGKEIKFLLHFVKESKQDESGMPNNRFLAERTGGTYSTLKVQPAELEDSGVYFCASSPSGQLSYNEQFFGPGTRLTVL.

V is TRBV29-1 and J is TRBJ2-7; TCRdb reports TRBD2, a call that lacks DNA to check it against. The CDR3 is 15 residues long. Germline V gene lookup returns CDR1 SQVTM and CDR2 ANQGSEA. The CDR3 sequence is CSVEYRTSGSYEQYF.

CDR3 amino acids: CSARDLRGRGETQYF. The chain recombines TRBV20-1 with TRBJ2-5; TCRdb gives TRBD1 as the D gene, but with no DNA this cannot be confirmed. The CDR3 length is 15 residues. Germline V lookup: CDR1 DFQATT, CDR2 SNEGSKA (reference sequence).

The CDR3 loop reads CASSFGASSYNEQFF. This chain connects TRBV12-3 or TRBV12-4 to TRBJ2-1; TCRdb selects TRBD1, and the lack of DNA leaves this call unchecked. The length of the CDR3 is 15 residues.

The V gene is TRBV9, the J gene TRBJ2-1; checking the TCRdb D call of TRBD2 is not possible without DNA. CDR1 and CDR2 from the germline V gene are SGDLS and YYNGEE. The CDR3 sequence is 18 residues long. The CDR3 protein is CASSPGLAGGLTYNEQFF.

The rearrangement uses TRBV7-2 and TRBJ2-1; with no DNA, the TCRdb D assignment of TRBD2 cannot be verified. This CDR3 has 16 residues. The germline V gene encodes CDR1 SGHTA and CDR2 FQGNSA. The CDR3 sequence: CASSLEGGLAAHEQFF.

This chain links TRBV14 with TRBJ2-2; TCRdb proposes TRBD1, but this gene call is untestable without DNA. The CDR3 length is 17 residues. Per the germline V gene, CDR1 is SGHDN and CDR2 is FVKESK. The CDR3 sequence is CASSQESGWGHTGELFF.

This chain's CDR3 is CATHGQSRTDTQYF. The chain couples TRBV2 to TRBJ2-3; the D call of TRBD1 rests on TCRdb alone, since no DNA is present to check it. CDR1 is SNHLY and CDR2 is FYNNEI in the germline V gene. This CDR3 is 14 amino acids long. The variable domain in full, with the rest retrieved from reference TRBV2 and TRBJ2-3, is EPEVTQTPSHQVTQMGQEVILRCVPISNHLYFYWYRQILGQKVEFLVSFYNNEISEKSEIFDDQFSVERPDGSNFTLKIRSTKLEDSAMYFCATHGQSRTDTQYFGPGTRLTVL.

The chain carries TRBV20-1 and TRBJ2-1; TCRdb calls TRBD1, which cannot be checked without DNA. Germline loops: CDR1 DFQATT, CDR2 SNEGSKA (reference sequence). CDR3 length: 14 amino acids. CDR3 in amino acids: CSARVRGQDNEQFF.

CDR3 loop: CASSLTGNVEQFF. V is TRBV12-3 or TRBV12-4 and J is TRBJ2-1; without DNA, the TCRdb call of TRBD1 cannot be checked. The CDR3 runs 13 residues.

The rearrangement joins TRBV7-8 to TRBJ1-5; no DNA is available, so the TRBD1 call from TCRdb remains unchecked. The germline gives CDR1 SGHVS, CDR2 FQNEAQ. The CDR3 contains 15 residues. The chain's CDR3 is CASSLESTGYQPQHF.

The V gene is TRBV6-1, the J gene TRBJ1-1. This CDR3 comprises 13 residues. CDR1 and CDR2 (germline): MNHNS, SASEGT. This CDR3 reads CASSEVSNTEAFF.

This sequence joins TRBV6-1 and TRBJ1-5; TCRdb calls TRBD1, which cannot be checked without DNA. The length of the CDR3 is 15 residues. Germline V gene data show CDR1 as MNHNS and CDR2 as SASEGT. The chain's CDR3 is CASSRFRQGDQPQHF.

The gene calls are TRBV5-6 and TRBJ2-3. Germline lookup yields CDR1 SGHDT and CDR2 YYEEEE. The CDR3 is 14 amino acids. The CDR3 spells CASSLTVLADTQYF.

The gene calls are TRBV20-1 and TRBJ1-2; TCRdb indicates TRBD1, and absent DNA this call remains unverified. The CDR3 loop spans 14 amino acids. CDR1 is DFQATT, CDR2 SNEGSKA, per germline (reference sequence). The CDR3 loop is CSARPPISNYGYTF.

This chain uses TRBV27 with TRBJ2-1; absent DNA, TCRdb's TRBD1 call cannot be checked. CDR3 size: 17 residues. Germline V gives CDR1 MNHEY, CDR2 SMNVEV (reference sequence). This chain's CDR3 is CASSLSATAWEGNEQFF.

The gene calls are TRBV5-1 and TRBJ1-4. Per the germline V gene, CDR1 is SGHRS and CDR2 is YFSETQ. There are 13 residues in the CDR3. The CDR3 sequence: CASSLAWKEKLFF. Together with reference TRBV5-1 and TRBJ1-4, the CDR3 gives the full variable domain: KAGVTQTPRYLIKTRGQQVTLSCSPISGHRSVSWYQQTPGQGLQFLFEYFSETQRNKGNFPGRFSGRQFSNSRSEMNVSTLELGDSALYLCASSLAWKEKLFFGSGTQLSVL.

The rearrangement joins TRBV5-6 to TRBJ2-5. Germline V gives CDR1 SGHDT, CDR2 YYEEEE. CDR3 length: 14 amino acids. CDR3 protein: CASSLRIVAETQYF.

The CDR3 protein is CASSYSYRTGFGELFF. The chain joins TRBV6-5 to TRBJ2-2; TCRdb picks TRBD1, but there is no DNA to check that call. The CDR3 length is 16 residues. The germline gives CDR1 MNHEY, CDR2 SVGAGI.

CDR3 residues: CASNSRDRALEANVLTF. V usage is TRBV3-1 and J usage is TRBJ2-6; TCRdb's D gene call, TRBD1, goes unchecked for lack of DNA. CDR1 and CDR2 (germline): LGHDT, YNNKEL (reference sequence). This CDR3 comprises 17 residues.

The V and J genes are TRBV5-1 and TRBJ2-3. CDR3 length: 15 residues. Per the germline V gene, CDR1 is SGHRS and CDR2 is YFSETQ. CDR3 residues: CASSLEDHPTDTQYF.

V gene TRBV14 combines with J gene TRBJ2-3; absent DNA, TCRdb's TRBD1 call cannot be checked. Germline lookup yields CDR1 SGHDN and CDR2 FVKESK. The CDR3 spans 17 residues. The CDR3 is CASSPRVTGSGTDTQYF.

The chain recombines TRBV15 with TRBJ1-2; TCRdb's D call of TRBD1 is untestable without DNA. The V gene's germline CDR1 is LNHNV and CDR2 YYDKDF (reference sequence). CDR3 length: 12 amino acids. CDR3 loop: CATSGDTYGYTF.